Listed below are T cell receptor beta chains from one sample, sequenced in a study of blood T cell repertoires in COVID-19. Method: immunoSEQ multiplex PCR; TCRdb's copy keeps in-frame clones and lacks some. The sample carries 200,000 to 300,000 clones, 70% to 90% recorded once. The material sequenced was peripheral blood. The source of these receptors is a woman aged 40 to 49 with acute or convalescent COVID-19. CDR3s include the opening cysteine and the closing phenylalanine or tryptophan. A D gene is named only where the DNA matches it firmly. The size entry is marked missing in some rows and otherwise reads once, few, many or a size class.

V,D,size,J,CDR3,DNA
TRBV6-1,TRBD1,NA,TRBJ1-2,CASSDSTTGQPNYGYTF,TGTGCCAGCAGTGATTCGACGACAGGGCAGCCTAACTATGGCTACACCTTC
TRBV2,TRBD1,NA,TRBJ1-2,CASSAGGTLLNYGYTF,TGTGCCAGCAGTGCAGGGGGTACCCTCCTTAACTATGGCTACACCTTC
TRBV5-4,NA,few,TRBJ1-2,CASSLSRGYGYTF,TGTGCCAGCAGCTTGTCTCGGGGGTATGGCTACACCTTC
TRBV2,NA,NA,TRBJ2-3,CASNQLRVDTQYF,TGTGCCAGCAACCAGCTCCGGGTAGATACGCAGTATTTT
TRBV7-3,NA,NA,TRBJ1-2,CASSFQGHGYTF,TGTGCCAGCAGCTTCCAGGGGCATGGCTACACCTTC
TRBV10-2,NA,NA,TRBJ1-6,CASRDTDTYYNSPLHF,TGCGCCAGCAGAGATACCGACACCTACTATAATTCACCCCTCCACTTT
TRBV11-2,TRBD1,NA,TRBJ1-1,CASSLDRGGGGTEAFF,TGTGCCAGCAGCTTAGATCGTGGAGGGGGCGGCACTGAAGCTTTCTTT
TRBV2,NA,NA,TRBJ1-6,CASRSSTANNSPLHF,TGTGCCAGCAGGTCCTCGACAGCGAATAATTCACCCCTCCACTTT
TRBV14,NA,NA,TRBJ2-5,CASSQVDGETQYF,TGTGCCAGCAGCCAAGTCGACGGGGAGACCCAGTACTTC
TRBV6-6,NA,NA,TRBJ2-5,CASRKGGGQETQYF,TGTGCCAGCAGAAAGGGGGGGGGTCAAGAGACCCAGTACTTC
TRBV20-1,NA,once,TRBJ1-4,CSASWGLGEKLFF,TGCAGTGCTAGTTGGGGGCTTGGTGAAAAACTGTTTTTT
TRBV5-1,NA,NA,TRBJ1-2,CASSLGPTGHYGYTF,TGCGCCAGCAGCTTGGGGCCAACAGGGCACTATGGCTACACCTTC
TRBV19,TRBD1,NA,TRBJ1-5,CASHGEAGGFNQPQHF,TGTGCCAGTCATGGGGAGGCAGGGGGTTTCAATCAGCCCCAGCATTTT
TRBV4-1,NA,NA,TRBJ1-1,CASSQVGVSAEAFF,TGCGCCAGCAGCCAAGTAGGGGTTTCGGCGGAAGCTTTCTTT
TRBV5-1,TRBD2,NA,TRBJ2-1,CASSLGASGGAYNEQFF,TGCGCCAGCAGCTTGGGTGCTAGCGGGGGGGCATACAATGAGCAGTTCTTC
TRBV19,TRBD2,NA,TRBJ2-3,CASSLQSGGRDTQYF,TGTGCCAGTTCCCTTCAGAGCGGGGGGAGAGATACGCAGTATTTT
TRBV24-1,NA,NA,TRBJ2-2,CATSGSRDTLNTGELFF,TGTGCCACCAGTGGTTCGAGGGACACCCTCAACACCGGGGAGCTGTTTTTT
TRBV9,TRBD1,once,TRBJ2-1,CASSVDRGLHEQFF,TGTGCCAGCAGCGTGGACAGGGGATTACATGAGCAGTTCTTC
TRBV7-9,TRBD1,NA,TRBJ1-2,CASSLTGQGSYGYTF,TGTGCCAGCAGCTTAACGGGACAGGGGAGCTATGGCTACACCTTC
TRBV11-2,TRBD1,few,TRBJ1-2,CASSPEGTGYYGYTF,TGTGCCAGCAGCCCAGAGGGGACAGGGTACTATGGCTACACCTTC
TRBV2,TRBD1,NA,TRBJ2-3,CASSERQGARKDTQYF,TGTGCCAGCAGTGAAAGGCAGGGGGCAAGAAAAGATACGCAGTATTTT
TRBV6-5,NA,NA,TRBJ1-2,CASSRFGRGYGYTF,TGTGCCAGCAGTCGGTTCGGCAGGGGCTATGGCTACACCTTC
TRBV18,TRBD1,NA,TRBJ2-1,CASSPPDRGNEQFF,TGTGCCAGCTCACCACCCGACAGGGGGAATGAGCAGTTCTTC
TRBV11-2,TRBD1,NA,TRBJ1-4,CASSPRQGPGQLFF,TGTGCCAGCAGCCCGCGACAGGGTCCAGGGCAGCTGTTTTTT
TRBV10-2,NA,few,TRBJ2-5,CASREGGETQYF,TGCGCCAGCAGGGAGGGGGGCGAGACCCAGTACTTC
TRBV18,NA,NA,TRBJ2-5,CASSRGTLETQYF,TGTGCCAGCTCACGCGGGACCTTGGAGACCCAGTACTTC
TRBV12-5,NA,NA,TRBJ1-5,CASGGAPGGAQHF,TGTGCTAGTGGTGGGGCCCCGGGAGGGGCCCAGCATTTT
TRBV6-4,NA,few,TRBJ2-1,CASSDGLRNEQFF,TGTGCCAGCAGTGACGGTCTTAGAAATGAGCAGTTCTTC
TRBV29-1,NA,NA,TRBJ1-2,CSVVENYGYTF,TGCAGCGTTGTTGAGAACTATGGCTACACCTTC
TRBV4-1,NA,NA,TRBJ2-2,CASSQLGLGPGELFF,TGCGCCAGCAGCCAATTGGGACTGGGACCCGGGGAGCTGTTTTTT
TRBV4-1,NA,NA,TRBJ1-6,CASSVNSGYNSPLHF,TGCGCCAGCAGCGTTAACTCGGGTTATAATTCACCCCTCCACTTT
TRBV30,NA,once,TRBJ1-2,CAWSSSGGLGYGYTF,TGTGCCTGGAGTTCGTCGGGGGGCTTAGGGTATGGCTACACCTTC
TRBV2,TRBD1,NA,TRBJ2-5,CASSDRDRGETQYF,TGTGCCAGCAGTGACCGGGACAGGGGGGAGACCCAGTACTTC
TRBV3-1/TRBV3-2,TRBD2,NA,TRBJ2-5,CASSPLSGGYQETQYF,TGTGCCAGCAGCCCCCTAAGCGGGGGGTACCAAGAGACCCAGTACTTC
TRBV6-6,NA,NA,TRBJ1-1,CASSYSWQGINTEAFF,TGTGCCAGCAGTTACTCGTGGCAGGGGATTAACACTGAAGCTTTCTTT
TRBV28,NA,NA,TRBJ1-4,CASTRGATNEKLFF,TGTGCCAGCACTAGGGGTGCAACTAATGAAAAACTGTTTTTT
TRBV5-5,NA,NA,TRBJ1-3,CASSVGHAGLASGNTIYF,TGTGCCAGCAGCGTGGGACATGCGGGACTAGCCTCTGGAAACACCATATATTTT
TRBV18,NA,NA,TRBJ1-2,CASSPQESNYGYTF,TGTGCCAGCTCACCACAGGAGTCAAACTATGGCTACACCTTC
TRBV15,NA,NA,TRBJ1-3,CATSRDIRISGNTIYF,TGTGCCACCAGCAGAGATATCCGTATCTCTGGAAACACCATATATTTT
TRBV25-1,NA,NA,TRBJ1-2,CASSERGFTGSYTF,TGTGCCAGCAGTGAGAGGGGGTTTACGGGGAGCTACACCTTC
TRBV3-1/TRBV3-2,NA,NA,TRBJ1-2,CASFEGARSNYGYTF,TGTGCCAGCTTCGAAGGGGCCAGGTCTAACTATGGCTACACCTTC
TRBV4-1,NA,NA,TRBJ1-3,CASSQVLASGNTIYF,TGCGCCAGCAGCCAAGTCTTGGCTTCTGGAAACACCATATATTTT
TRBV2,NA,NA,TRBJ1-5,CASRLTSNQPQHF,TGTGCCAGTCGACTGACTAGCAATCAGCCCCAGCATTTT
TRBV7-9,TRBD1,NA,TRBJ2-1,CAREHLDGTGGLEQFF,TGTGCCCGCGAACACCTTGACGGGACAGGGGGCCTCGAGCAGTTCTTC
TRBV3-1/TRBV3-2,NA,NA,TRBJ1-6,CASTQGQNNSPLHF,TGTGCCAGCACCCAGGGGCAGAATAATTCACCCCTCCACTTT
TRBV24-1,NA,NA,TRBJ1-5,CATSDAASVGPQHF,TGTGCCACCAGTGATGCAGCGTCCGTGGGTCCCCAGCATTTT
TRBV2,NA,NA,TRBJ1-2,CASRVWGGSDHYGYTF,TGTGCCAGCCGGGTTTGGGGGGGATCGGATCACTATGGCTACACCTTC
TRBV6-4,TRBD2,NA,TRBJ2-2,CASTPTSGVAPGELFF,TGTGCCAGCACACCTACTAGCGGGGTAGCCCCCGGGGAGCTGTTTTTT
TRBV2,TRBD1,NA,TRBJ1-5,CASSAGQGSNQPQHF,TGTGCCAGCAGTGCGGGACAGGGATCCAATCAGCCCCAGCATTTT
TRBV6-1,TRBD1,NA,TRBJ1-1,CASSEQGAYTEAFF,TGTGCCAGCAGTGAACAGGGGGCGTACACTGAAGCTTTCTTT